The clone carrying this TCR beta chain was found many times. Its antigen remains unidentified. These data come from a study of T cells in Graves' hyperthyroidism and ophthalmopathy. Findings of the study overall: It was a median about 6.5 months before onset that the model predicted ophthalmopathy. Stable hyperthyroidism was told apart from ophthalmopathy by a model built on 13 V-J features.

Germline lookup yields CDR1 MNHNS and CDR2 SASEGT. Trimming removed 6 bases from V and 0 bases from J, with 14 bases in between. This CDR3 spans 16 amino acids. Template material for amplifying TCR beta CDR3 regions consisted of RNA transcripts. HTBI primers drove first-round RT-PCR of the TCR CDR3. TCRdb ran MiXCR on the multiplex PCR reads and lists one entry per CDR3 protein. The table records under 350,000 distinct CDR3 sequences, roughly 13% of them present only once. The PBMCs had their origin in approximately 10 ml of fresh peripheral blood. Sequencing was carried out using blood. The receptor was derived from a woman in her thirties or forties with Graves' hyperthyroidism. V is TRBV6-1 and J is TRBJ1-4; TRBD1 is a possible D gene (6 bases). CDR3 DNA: TGTGCCAGCAGGTCAACAGGGTCAGCAACTAATGAAAAACTGTTTTTT. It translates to CASRSTGSATNEKLFF.